A single T cell receptor beta chain is shown here with its context. The antigen remains unidentified. The data derive from a study of cytotoxic CD8 clonotypes in ibrutinib-treated CLL. Study-level information: Among responders, roughly 25 were partial and 2 complete; after median roughly 68 months, around 14 stayed remitted and some twelve progressed. Findings and caveats of the study: Clonality went up at the time of ibrutinib response, stayed stable in sustained remission, and later dropped back toward its baseline level at progression.

CDR3 length equals 13 residues. CDR1 and CDR2 (germline): SGHTA, FQGNSA. V was cut by 4 bases and J by 3 bases, with 10 bases left in between. The targeted sequencing depth was 1 in 200,000 to 1 in 1 million T cells. Using immunoSEQ multiplex PCR, the repertoire was profiled, and TCRdb retains in-frame clones only, with some absent. The table has about 270,000 clones, roughly three quarters seen once; the top ten hold about 5.3%. The origin of this receptor is a human donor with chronic lymphocytic leukemia. The sample here was PBMCs, taken at disease progression, from a patient treated with ibrutinib. The rearrangement uses TRBV7-2 and TRBJ2-7, with D hard to call. The CDR3 protein is CASSSTMDYEQYF. As DNA, the CDR3 is TGTGCCAGCAGCTCTACCATGGACTACGAGCAGTACTTC.